This TCR beta chain was identified in a study of T-cell memory formation after mild COVID-19. General observations from the study: Cross-reactive memory appears to have joined, as suggested by some responding clones showing up in pre-infection memory.

The CDR3 runs to 13 residues. Germline lookup yields CDR1 SEHNR and CDR2 FQNEAQ (reference sequence). The V end lost 1 base, the J end lost 9 bases, and 7 bases lay between the germline ends. Each CDR3 protein is one row after TCRdb ran MiXCR on the 5' RACE reads. The profile shows 300,000 or so distinct CDR3 sequences, roughly 15% of them singletons. This clonotype was seen ten or more times. What it binds is not known. What was sequenced was PBMCs or a T cell subset sorted from them (not recorded which). The genes are TRBV7-9 and TRBJ1-6; D ambiguous. This receptor was identified in a man younger than 35 who had mild COVID-19 (a few samples of this study predate the infection). Cell type and time point are not known. Here the CDR3 DNA reads TGTGCCAGCAGCTTAGAATCTTCTTCACCCCTCCACTTT. It encodes CASSLESSSPLHF.